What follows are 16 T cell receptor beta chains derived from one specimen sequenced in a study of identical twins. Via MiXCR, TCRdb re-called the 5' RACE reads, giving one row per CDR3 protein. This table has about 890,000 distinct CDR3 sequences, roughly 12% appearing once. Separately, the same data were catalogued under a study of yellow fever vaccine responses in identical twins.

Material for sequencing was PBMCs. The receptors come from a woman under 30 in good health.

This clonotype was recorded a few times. CDR3 DNA sequence: TGCAGTGCTAGGACAAAGGGGCGGGGGGCCTACAATGAGCAGTTCTTC. Its translation: CSARTKGRGAYNEQFF. The chain joins TRBV20-1 to TRBJ2-1, with TRBD2 identical over 8 bases. With 3 bases clipped from V and 2 bases from J, the junction kept 9 bases outside the gene matches. The CDR3 runs to 16 residues. Per germline, CDR1 DFQATT and CDR2 SNEGSKA (reference sequence).

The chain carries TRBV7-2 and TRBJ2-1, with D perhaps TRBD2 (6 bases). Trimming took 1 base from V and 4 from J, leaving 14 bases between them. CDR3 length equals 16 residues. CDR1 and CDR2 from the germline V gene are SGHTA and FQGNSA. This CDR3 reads CASSLVGREYYNEQFF. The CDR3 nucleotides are TGTGCCAGCAGCTTAGTGGGGCGGGAATATTACAATGAGCAGTTCTTC.

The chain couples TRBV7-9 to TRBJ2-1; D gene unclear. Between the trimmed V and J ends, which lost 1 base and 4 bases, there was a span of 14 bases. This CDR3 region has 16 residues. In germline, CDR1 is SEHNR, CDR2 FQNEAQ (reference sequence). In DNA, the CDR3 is TGTGCCAGCAGCTTAGAGGGCTATCCCCCATACAATGAGCAGTTCTTC. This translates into CASSLEGYPPYNEQFF.

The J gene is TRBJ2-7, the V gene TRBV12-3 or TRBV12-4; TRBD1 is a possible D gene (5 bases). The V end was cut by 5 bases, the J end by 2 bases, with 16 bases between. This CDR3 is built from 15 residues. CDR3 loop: CASSLWGAGTYEQYF. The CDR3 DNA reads TGTGCCAGCAGTCTCTGGGGCGCCGGTACCTACGAGCAGTACTTC.

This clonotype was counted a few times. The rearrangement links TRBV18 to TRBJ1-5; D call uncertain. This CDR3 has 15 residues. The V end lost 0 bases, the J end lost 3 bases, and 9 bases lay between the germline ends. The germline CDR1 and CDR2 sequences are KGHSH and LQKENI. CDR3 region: CASSPPWSTNQPQHF. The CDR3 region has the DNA TGTGCCAGCTCACCACCGTGGAGTACCAATCAGCCCCAGCATTTT.

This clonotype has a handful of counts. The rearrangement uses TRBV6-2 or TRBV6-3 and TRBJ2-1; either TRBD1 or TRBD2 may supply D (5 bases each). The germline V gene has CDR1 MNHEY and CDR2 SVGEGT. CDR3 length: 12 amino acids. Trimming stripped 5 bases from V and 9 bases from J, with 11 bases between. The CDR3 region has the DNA TGTGCCAGCAGTCACGGGACGCGTGAGCAGTTCTTC. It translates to CASSHGTREQFF.

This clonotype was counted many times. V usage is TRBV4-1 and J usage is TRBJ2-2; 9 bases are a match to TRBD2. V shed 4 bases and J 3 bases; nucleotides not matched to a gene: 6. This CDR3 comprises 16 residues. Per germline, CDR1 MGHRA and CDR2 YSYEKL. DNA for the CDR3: TGCGCCAGCAGCCTCATCTGGACTAGCGACACCGGGGAGCTGTTTTTT. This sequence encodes CASSLIWTSDTGELFF.

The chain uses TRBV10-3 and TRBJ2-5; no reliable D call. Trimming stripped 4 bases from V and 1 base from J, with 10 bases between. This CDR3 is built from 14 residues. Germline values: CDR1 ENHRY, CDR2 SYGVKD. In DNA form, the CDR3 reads TGTGCCATCAGTGGGGCGGAATCCCAAGAGACCCAGTACTTC. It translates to CAISGAESQETQYF.

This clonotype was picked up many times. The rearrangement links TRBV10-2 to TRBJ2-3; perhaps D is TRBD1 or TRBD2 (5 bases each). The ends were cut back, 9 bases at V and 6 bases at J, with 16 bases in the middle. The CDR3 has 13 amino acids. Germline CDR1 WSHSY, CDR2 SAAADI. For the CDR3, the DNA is TGCGCCAGTTGCGTGGGGGTCACGGATACGCAGTATTTT. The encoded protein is CASCVGVTDTQYF.

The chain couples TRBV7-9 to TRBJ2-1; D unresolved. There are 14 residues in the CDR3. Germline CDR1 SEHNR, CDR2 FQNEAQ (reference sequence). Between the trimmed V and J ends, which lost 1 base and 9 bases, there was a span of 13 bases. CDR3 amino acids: CASSLGVVMGEQFF. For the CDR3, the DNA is TGTGCCAGCAGCTTAGGTGTGGTTATGGGTGAGCAGTTCTTC.

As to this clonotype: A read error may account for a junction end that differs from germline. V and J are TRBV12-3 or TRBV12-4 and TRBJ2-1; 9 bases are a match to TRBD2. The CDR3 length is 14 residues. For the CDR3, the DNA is TGTGCCAGCAGTATAGCGGGGGAATACAATGAGCAGTTCTTC. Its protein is CASSIAGEYNEQFF.

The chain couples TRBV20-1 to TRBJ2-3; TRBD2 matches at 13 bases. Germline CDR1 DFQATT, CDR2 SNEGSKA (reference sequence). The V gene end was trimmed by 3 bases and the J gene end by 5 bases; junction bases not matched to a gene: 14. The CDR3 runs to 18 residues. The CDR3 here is CSARTTQGLAGRIDTQYF. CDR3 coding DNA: TGCAGTGCTAGGACTACACAGGGACTAGCGGGGAGGATAGATACGCAGTATTTT.

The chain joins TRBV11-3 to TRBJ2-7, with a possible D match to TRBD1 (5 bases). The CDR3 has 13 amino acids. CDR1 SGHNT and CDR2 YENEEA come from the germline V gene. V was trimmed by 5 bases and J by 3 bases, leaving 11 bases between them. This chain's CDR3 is CASSLLTVYEQYF. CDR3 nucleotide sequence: TGTGCCAGCAGCCTACTGACAGTCTACGAGCAGTACTTC.

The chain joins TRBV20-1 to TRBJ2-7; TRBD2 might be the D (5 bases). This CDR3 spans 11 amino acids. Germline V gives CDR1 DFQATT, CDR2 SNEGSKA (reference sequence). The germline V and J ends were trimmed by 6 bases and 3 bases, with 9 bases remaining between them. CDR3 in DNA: TGCAGTGCGACCCGGGGCTACGAGCAGTACTTC. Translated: CSATRGYEQYF.

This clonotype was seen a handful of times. The CDR3 DNA is TGTGCCAGCAGCGCGGGAATTGAGCAGTTCTTC. It translates to CASSAGIEQFF. The chain has TRBV11-3 and TRBJ2-1, with D perhaps TRBD2 (6 bases). This CDR3 is built from 11 residues. Per the germline V gene, CDR1 is SGHNT and CDR2 is YENEEA. V shed 5 bases and J shed 9 bases, with 8 bases lying between them.

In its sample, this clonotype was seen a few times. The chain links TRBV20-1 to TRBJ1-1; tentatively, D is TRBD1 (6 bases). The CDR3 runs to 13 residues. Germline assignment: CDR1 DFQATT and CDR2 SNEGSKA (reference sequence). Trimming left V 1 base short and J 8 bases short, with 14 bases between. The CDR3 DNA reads TGCAGTGCTAGAGCGACAGGCAGTTTGGAAGCTTTCTTT. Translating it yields CSARATGSLEAFF.